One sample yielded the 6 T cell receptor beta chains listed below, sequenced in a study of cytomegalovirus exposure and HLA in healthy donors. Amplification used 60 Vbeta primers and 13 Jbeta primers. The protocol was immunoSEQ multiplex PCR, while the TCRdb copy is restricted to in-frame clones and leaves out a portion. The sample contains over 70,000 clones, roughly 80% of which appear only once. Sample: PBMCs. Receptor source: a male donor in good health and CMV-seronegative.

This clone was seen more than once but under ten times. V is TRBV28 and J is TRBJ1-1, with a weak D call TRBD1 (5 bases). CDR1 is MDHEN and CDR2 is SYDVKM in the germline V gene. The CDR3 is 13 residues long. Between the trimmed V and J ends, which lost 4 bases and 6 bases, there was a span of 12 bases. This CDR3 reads CASSSYRMAEAFF. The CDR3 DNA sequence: TGTGCCAGCAGTTCCTACAGGATGGCTGAAGCTTTCTTT.

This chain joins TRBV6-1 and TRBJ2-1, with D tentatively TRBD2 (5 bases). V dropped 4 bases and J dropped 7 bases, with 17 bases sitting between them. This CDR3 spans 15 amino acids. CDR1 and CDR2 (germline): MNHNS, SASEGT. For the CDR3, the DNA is TGTGCCAGCAGTGGTCTCGCTCCCTCGGGGAATGAGCAGTTCTTC. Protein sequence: CASSGLAPSGNEQFF.

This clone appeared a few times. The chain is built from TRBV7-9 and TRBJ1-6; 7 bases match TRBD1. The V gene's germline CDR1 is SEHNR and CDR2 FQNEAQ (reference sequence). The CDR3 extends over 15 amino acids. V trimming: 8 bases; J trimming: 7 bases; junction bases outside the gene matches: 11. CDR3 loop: CASRLTGTANSPLHF. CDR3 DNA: TGTGCCAGCCGTTTAACCGGGACAGCAAATTCACCCCTCCACTTT.

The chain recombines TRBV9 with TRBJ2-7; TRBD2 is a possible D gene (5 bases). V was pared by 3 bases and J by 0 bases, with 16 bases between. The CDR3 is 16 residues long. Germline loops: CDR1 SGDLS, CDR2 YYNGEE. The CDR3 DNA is TGTGCCAGCAGCGCCCAGGAGGAAGTAATCTCCTACGAGCAGTACTTC. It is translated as CASSAQEEVISYEQYF.

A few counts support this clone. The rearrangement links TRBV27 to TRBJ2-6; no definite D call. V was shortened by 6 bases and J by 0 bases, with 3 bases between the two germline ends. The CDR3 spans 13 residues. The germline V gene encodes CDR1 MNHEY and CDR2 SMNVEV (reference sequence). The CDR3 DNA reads TGTGCCAGCAGACTCTCTGGGGCCAACGTCCTGACTTTC. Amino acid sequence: CASRLSGANVLTF.

This chain's CDR3 is CASSERWRAFF. The CDR3 DNA reads as TGTGCCAGTAGCGAGCGGTGGAGAGCTTTCTTT. The gene calls are TRBV19 and TRBJ1-1; D is undetermined. The CDR3 sequence is 11 residues long. V was clipped by 6 bases and J by 10 bases, with 12 bases between them. Germline CDR1 reads LNHDA; CDR2 reads SQIVND (reference sequence).